This T cell receptor (beta chain) stems from a study of PD-1 blockade in classical Hodgkin lymphoma. The study, taken as a whole, reports: Some patients started nivolumab under 1 year after ASCT, and they were excluded. Unlike CD8+ TCR diversity, which did not rise significantly by C4D1, CD4+ TCR diversity did.

The table came from immunoSEQ multiplex PCR; TCRdb's copy has only in-frame clones and leaves some out. The table includes some 90,000 clones, around 90% detected once. This clone was observed once. Its antigen is as yet unknown. The CDR3 sequence is 14 residues long. Germline V CDR1 and CDR2: SGHAT, FQNNGV. Relapse after autologous stem cell transplantation occurred in every patient, and brentuximab vedotin exposure varied. This specimen consisted of peripheral blood mononuclear cells (PBMCs), obtained before the second cycle of nivolumab. The source of this sequence is a human donor with classical Hodgkin lymphoma. The rearrangement joins TRBV11-2 to TRBJ2-5; D unclear. The J call is uncertain, as TRBJ2-7 better fits the DNA end. CDR3 in DNA: TGTGCCAGCAGCACGCGACACACGAGCTACGAGCAGTACTTC. Translating gives CASSTRHTSYEQYF.